This T cell receptor (beta chain) was documented in a study of blood T cell repertoires in COVID-19. Study-wide background: Collection of acute and convalescent COVID-19 samples took place in the United States, Italy and Spain.

Authors' processing steps: Amplification from reference gene primers served as the basis for estimated nucleated cell counts. Using immunoSEQ multiplex PCR, the repertoire was profiled, and TCRdb retains in-frame clones only, with some absent. D and trimming were read from the DNA, whereas the V and J calls and clone size are those reported in that table. The repertoire holds about 200,000 clones, 80% to 90% seen once, with approximately 11% in the top ten. Losses at the gene ends were 4 bases for V and 4 bases for J; bases not matched to a gene: 10. CDR3 length equals 16 residues. Input material: peripheral blood. J is TRBJ1-2 and V is TRBV5-7, with TRBD1 matching 10 bases. TRBV5-7 is placed among ORFs of uncertain function. This receptor was obtained from a human donor with active or convalescent COVID-19. The donor label of this sample is uncertain. CDR3 bases: TGTGCCAGCAGCCGGGACAGGGGTTCGTTGGGCTATGGCTACACCTTC. This encodes CASSRDRGSLGYGYTF.